Listed here are 22 T cell receptor beta chains from one sample, sequenced in a study of blood T cell repertoires in COVID-19. Data came from immunoSEQ multiplex PCR; TCRdb stores just in-frame clones and leaves some out. The sample includes some 97,000 clones, 85% of them seen just once. Input material: peripheral blood. The receptors were sampled from a man aged 45-65 years with active or convalescent COVID-19.

This chain joins TRBV18 and TRBJ1-4; D is unresolved. CDR1 is KGHSH and CDR2 is LQKENI in the germline V gene. The CDR3 runs 13 residues. V gave up 5 bases and J gave up 10 bases, with 14 bases separating them. Written as DNA, the CDR3 is TGTGCCAGCTCAGCTACCGACTATGGAAAACTGTTTTTT. Amino acids: CASSATDYGKLFF.

The chain has TRBV9 and TRBJ2-1; TRBD2 agrees at 12 bases. The V gene's germline CDR1 is SGDLS and CDR2 YYNGEE. V gave up 0 bases and J gave up 7 bases; unmatched junction bases: 5. CDR3 length: 16 residues. The CDR3 region has the DNA TGTGCCAGCAGCGTAGGGCTAGCGGGAGGGCCTAATGAGCAGTTCTTC. Residues: CASSVGLAGGPNEQFF.

V gene TRBV29-1 combines with J gene TRBJ2-1, with TRBD2 as a possible D gene (5 bases). Germline CDR1 SQVTM, CDR2 ANQGSEA. This CDR3 region has 15 residues. Trimming shortened V by 0 bases and J by 2 bases, and 11 bases separated the two germline ends. The CDR3: CSVEDRLSAYNEQFF. The CDR3 DNA follows: TGCAGCGTTGAAGACAGGCTTAGCGCCTACAATGAGCAGTTCTTC.

The gene calls are TRBV19 and TRBJ1-1; D gene unclear. V was trimmed by 7 bases and J by 3 bases, leaving 12 bases between them. The length of the CDR3 is 13 residues. Germline V gene sequence: CDR1 LNHDA, CDR2 SQIVND (reference sequence). The CDR3 DNA reads TGTGCCAGTATGAGCAGGTTGTACACTGAAGCTTTCTTT. This encodes CASMSRLYTEAFF.

This clone showed up just a few times. The chain carries TRBV6-5 and TRBJ2-1; 9 bases are shared with TRBD1. The CDR3 contains 15 residues. Looked up from germline, CDR1 is MNHEY and CDR2 is SVGAGI. Losses at the gene ends were 4 bases for V and 8 bases for J; bases not matched to a gene: 9. This chain's CDR3 is CASSSPGQGTHEQFF. CDR3 nucleotides: TGTGCCAGCAGTTCCCCGGGACAGGGAACCCATGAGCAGTTCTTC.

The gene calls are TRBV9 and TRBJ2-1; 9 positions agree with TRBD2. Germline CDR1 SGDLS, CDR2 YYNGEE. Unmatched junction bases numbered 13, after V lost 4 bases and J lost 8 bases. The CDR3 is 16 amino acids. The CDR3 DNA follows: TGTGCCAGCAGCCCCCTCCCTTGGCGGGAGGGAGATGAGCAGTTCTTC. Translating gives CASSPLPWREGDEQFF.

This clone was picked up one time. The chain carries TRBV6-1 and TRBJ1-2; tentatively, D is TRBD1 (5 bases). This CDR3 has 13 residues. Germline V gives CDR1 MNHNS, CDR2 SASEGT. V gave up 1 base and J gave up 7 bases, with 10 bases separating them. The CDR3 sequence is CASSEVQGFGYTF. The CDR3 DNA follows: TGTGCCAGCAGTGAAGTGCAGGGCTTTGGCTACACCTTC.

This clone was observed once. CDR3 sequence reads: CASSQRTGDQGYTF. CDR3 bases: TGTGCCAGCAGCCAGCGGACAGGGGATCAAGGCTACACCTTC. This chain joins TRBV14 and TRBJ1-2; 9 bases match TRBD1. The CDR3 totals 14 residues. From germline, CDR1 is SGHDN and CDR2 FVKESK. The trim removed 3 bases at V and 8 bases at J, leaving 7 bases unmatched.

This clone turned up a few times. The chain employs TRBV24-1 and TRBJ2-3; D is possibly TRBD1 (5 bases). Germline-derived CDR1 and CDR2 are KGHDR and SFDVKD. This CDR3 has 15 amino acids. Trimming stripped 8 bases from V and 0 bases from J, with 14 bases between. The CDR3 here is CATIVDITSTDTQYF. The CDR3 region has the DNA TGTGCCACCATAGTGGACATAACTAGCACAGATACGCAGTATTTT.

The rearrangement links TRBV11-3 to TRBJ2-3; D uncertain. In germline, CDR1 is SGHNT, CDR2 YENEEA. The CDR3 covers 12 residues. V lost 1 base and J 5 bases, leaving 4 bases between the germline ends. The CDR3 DNA reads as TGTGCCAGCAGCTTAGTCCGAGATACGCAGTATTTT. Amino acids: CASSLVRDTQYF.

V and J are TRBV19 and TRBJ1-3; D remains ambiguous. This CDR3 spans 13 amino acids. The V gene's germline CDR1 is LNHDA and CDR2 SQIVND (reference sequence). Trimming left V 5 bases short and J 9 bases short, with 14 bases between. The CDR3 sequence is CASSPSTGSTIYF. The CDR3 region has the DNA TGTGCCAGTAGTCCCTCTACGGGGAGCACCATATATTTT.

This clone has a single count. V is TRBV9 and J is TRBJ2-7, with TRBD2 matching over 12 bases. The CDR3 extends over 14 amino acids. V shed 2 bases, J shed 5 bases, and the junction held 2 bases outside the gene matches. The V gene's germline CDR1 is SGDLS and CDR2 YYNGEE. CDR3 sequence (DNA): TGTGCCAGCAGCGTTAGACTAGCGGGAGACGAGCAGTACTTC. Translation gives CASSVRLAGDEQYF.

The chain recombines TRBV7-9 with TRBJ2-5; D is uncertain. This CDR3 is 13 amino acids long. V dropped 5 bases and J dropped 5 bases, with 12 bases sitting between them. Germline V gene data show CDR1 as SEHNR and CDR2 as FQNEAQ (reference sequence). Written as DNA, the CDR3 is TGTGCCAGCAGCACGGAGCGTGGGGAGACCCAGTACTTC. Its translation: CASSTERGETQYF.

This chain connects TRBV5-1 to TRBJ2-3; 9 bases are a match to TRBD2. Germline assignment: CDR1 SGHRS and CDR2 YFSETQ. The CDR3 runs to 17 residues. Losses at the gene ends were 5 bases for V and 4 bases for J; bases not matched to a gene: 14. CDR3 sequence reads: CASSYYSGRQRSDTQYF. As DNA, the CDR3 is TGCGCCAGCAGTTACTACAGCGGGAGGCAACGTTCAGATACGCAGTATTTT.

This chain connects TRBV7-6 to TRBJ2-7; 10 positions match TRBD2. Trimming at V came to 4 bases and at J to 5 bases, leaving 2 bases not matched to a gene. Germline lookup yields CDR1 SGHVS and CDR2 FNYEAQ. CDR3 length equals 13 residues. The CDR3 spells CASSSLAGDEQYF. The CDR3 region has the DNA TGTGCCAGCAGCTCTCTAGCGGGAGACGAGCAGTACTTC.

The J gene is TRBJ1-1, the V gene TRBV4-1; 8 bases align to TRBD1. The J segment lost 2 bases and the V segment lost 4 bases, leaving 6 bases of the junction unmatched. CDR3 length: 15 amino acids. Germline CDR1 reads MGHRA; CDR2 reads YSYEKL. Here the CDR3 reads CASSRGQGINTEAFF. CDR3 in DNA: TGCGCCAGCAGCCGAGGACAGGGCATAAACACTGAAGCTTTCTTT.

The V gene is TRBV30, the J gene TRBJ2-7; D gene ambiguous. The CDR3 covers 12 residues. With 0 bases removed from V and 5 bases from J, the gap between germline ends came to 8 bases. The germline V gene encodes CDR1 GTSNPN and CDR2 SVGIG (reference sequence). The CDR3 region has the DNA TGTGCCTGGAGTGTTGAGTTCGACGAGCAGTACTTC. Protein: CAWSVEFDEQYF.

The chain joins TRBV18 to TRBJ1-2; 10 nucleotides match TRBD1. The V and J ends lost 3 bases and 6 bases, in that order; junction bases with no gene match: 10. The germline V gene encodes CDR1 KGHSH and CDR2 LQKENI. This CDR3 is 16 amino acids long. Here the CDR3 DNA reads TGTGCCAGCTCACCGGGACAGGGGCCGCCGGGGAATGGCTACACCTTC. Residues: CASSPGQGPPGNGYTF.

The chain links TRBV7-8 to TRBJ1-1, with 8 bases fitting TRBD1. Germline values: CDR1 SGHVS, CDR2 FQNEAQ. V was pared by 5 bases and J by 10 bases, with 9 bases of the junction left unmatched. CDR3 length: 13 residues. CDR3 DNA: TGTGCCAGCAGCCCGCGACAGGGGAGGCGAGCTTTCTTT. Translated: CASSPRQGRRAFF.

V gene TRBV24-1 combines with J gene TRBJ2-3; TRBD2 matches at 11 bases. V was clipped by 5 bases and J by 2 bases; unmatched bases: 5. Germline CDR1 KGHDR, CDR2 SFDVKD. This CDR3 is 16 amino acids long. The CDR3 sequence is CATSVGSGRVTDTQYF. In nucleotides, the CDR3 is TGTGCCACCAGTGTTGGTAGCGGGAGGGTCACAGATACGCAGTATTTT.

The V and J genes are TRBV19 and TRBJ2-3, with D perhaps TRBD1 (5 bases). V was shortened by 8 bases and J by 1 base, with 10 bases between the two germline ends. CDR3 length equals 13 residues. The germline CDR1 and CDR2 sequences are LNHDA and SQIVND (reference sequence). This chain's CDR3 is CASDQGGTDTQYF. Here the CDR3 DNA reads TGTGCCAGTGACCAGGGCGGCACAGATACGCAGTATTTT.

The chain has TRBV5-1 and TRBJ1-5; tentatively, D is TRBD1 (5 bases). Germline CDR1 and CDR2: SGHRS and YFSETQ. The V and J ends lost 3 bases and 0 bases respectively, with 10 bases between them. The CDR3 spans 15 residues. CDR3 DNA: TGCGCCAGCAGCTGGGGGGATTATAGCAATCAGCCCCAGCATTTT. This sequence encodes CASSWGDYSNQPQHF.